This TCR beta chain was sequenced during a study of T cell responses to AZD1222 COVID-19 vaccine. Notes on the study in general: Repertoire sampling was restricted to post-peak T cell response timepoints. Spike was spanned by vaccine-associated CD4 TCRs, which were dominant at 160-218 and 743-854. Clonal diversity may have been underestimated, and the donors were mostly white British, with more females than males. Seropositivity was recorded at baseline in only 6 or 7 AZD1222 recipients.

The protocol was immunoSEQ multiplex PCR, while the TCRdb copy is restricted to in-frame clones and leaves out a portion. The table has 150,000 or so clones, about 92% seen once. A note on this clone: As yet, its antigen is unknown.

This CDR3 contains 13 residues. V lost 4 bases to trimming and J lost 2 bases, with 8 bases between them. Germline loops: CDR1 LGHDT, CDR2 YNNKEL (reference sequence). The chain employs TRBV3-1 (or the pseudogene TRBV3-2) and TRBJ1-2, with D perhaps TRBD1 (6 bases). The TCR sequence derives from an adult in good health. This specimen was peripheral blood, taken on day 0 of AZD1222 vaccination. The CDR3 DNA reads TGTGCCAGCAGCCTAGGACAGAACTATGGCTACACCTTC. Its protein product is CASSLGQNYGYTF.